Listed below are T cell receptor beta chains from one sample, sequenced in a study of T cell responses to AZD1222 COVID-19 vaccine. The method was immunoSEQ multiplex PCR; TCRdb's version includes in-frame clones alone and lacks a portion of them. The table includes approximately 120,000 clones, 90% to 95% detected once. The material sequenced was peripheral blood, taken on day 0 of AZD1222 vaccination. The receptors derive from an adult in good health. CDR3s include the opening cysteine and the closing phenylalanine or tryptophan. The D gene is left open where the match is weak. Not all rows give a size; the values are once, few, many and, for expanded clones, a class.

d_call: TRBD1
v_call: TRBV5-6
j_call: TRBJ1-4
clone_size: NA
cdr3_aa: CASSPGTGVAEKLFF
cdr3_nt: TGTGCCAGCAGCCCGGGGACAGGGGTTGCTGAAAAACTGTTTTTT

d_call: NA
v_call: TRBV2
j_call: TRBJ2-7
clone_size: NA
cdr3_aa: CASTVQGNEQYF
cdr3_nt: TGTGCCAGCACGGTCCAGGGGAACGAGCAGTACTTC

d_call: NA
v_call: TRBV11-2
j_call: TRBJ1-1
clone_size: once
cdr3_aa: CASSLLWANRGNEAFF
cdr3_nt: TGTGCCAGCAGCTTGTTATGGGCGAATCGGGGTAACGAAGCTTTCTTT

d_call: NA
v_call: TRBV29-1
j_call: TRBJ1-4
clone_size: NA
cdr3_aa: CSVEKNEKLFF
cdr3_nt: TGCAGCGTTGAGAAAAATGAAAAACTGTTTTTT

d_call: NA
v_call: TRBV4-2
j_call: TRBJ2-2
clone_size: NA
cdr3_aa: CASSQGPFLSDTQSRELFF
cdr3_nt: TGTGCCAGCAGCCAAGGACCCTTTTTGTCGGACACCCAAAGCCGGGAGCTGTTTTTT

d_call: NA
v_call: TRBV30
j_call: TRBJ1-5
clone_size: NA
cdr3_aa: CAWSVGDGNQPQHF
cdr3_nt: TGTGCCTGGAGTGTTGGGGACGGCAATCAGCCCCAGCATTTT

d_call: NA
v_call: TRBV19
j_call: TRBJ2-6
clone_size: NA
cdr3_aa: CASNLIPGANVLTF
cdr3_nt: TGTGCCAGTAACCTAATCCCTGGGGCCAACGTCCTGACTTTC

d_call: TRBD2
v_call: TRBV4-2
j_call: TRBJ2-7
clone_size: NA
cdr3_aa: CASSQATLAGAVYEQYF
cdr3_nt: TGTGCCAGCAGCCAAGCGACCCTAGCGGGGGCCGTATACGAGCAGTACTTC

d_call: NA
v_call: TRBV6-6
j_call: TRBJ1-2
clone_size: NA
cdr3_aa: CASSYAQGWYGYTF
cdr3_nt: TGTGCCAGCAGTTACGCCCAGGGATGGTATGGCTACACCTTC

d_call: NA
v_call: TRBV5-4
j_call: TRBJ1-2
clone_size: NA
cdr3_aa: CASSLRGVNYGYTF
cdr3_nt: TGTGCCAGCAGCTTGCGAGGGGTCAACTATGGCTACACCTTC

d_call: NA
v_call: TRBV10-1
j_call: TRBJ1-2
clone_size: NA
cdr3_aa: CASRALTTRVQGRYGYTF
cdr3_nt: TGCGCCAGCAGAGCCCTCACGACCCGGGTCCAAGGGAGGTATGGCTACACCTTC

d_call: NA
v_call: TRBV5-6
j_call: TRBJ1-2
clone_size: NA
cdr3_aa: CASSFPGTGYGYTF
cdr3_nt: TGTGCCAGCAGCTTCCCCGGGACGGGCTATGGCTACACCTTC

d_call: TRBD2
v_call: TRBV30
j_call: TRBJ2-7
clone_size: NA
cdr3_aa: CAWASGGGGEKQYF
cdr3_nt: TGTGCCTGGGCTAGCGGGGGGGGCGGAGAAAAGCAGTACTTC

d_call: NA
v_call: TRBV12-3/TRBV12-4
j_call: TRBJ1-6
clone_size: NA
cdr3_aa: CASSLAASPLHF
cdr3_nt: TGTGCCAGCAGTTTAGCAGCTTCACCCCTCCACTTT

d_call: NA
v_call: TRBV7-3
j_call: TRBJ2-5
clone_size: NA
cdr3_aa: CASSFFGGTQYF
cdr3_nt: TGTGCCAGCAGCTTCTTTGGGGGAACCCAGTACTTC

d_call: NA
v_call: TRBV29-1
j_call: TRBJ1-4
clone_size: NA
cdr3_aa: CSVEKGNEKLFF
cdr3_nt: TGCAGCGTTGAGAAGGGAAACGAAAAACTGTTTTTT

d_call: NA
v_call: TRBV2
j_call: TRBJ1-4
clone_size: NA
cdr3_aa: CASSPQGYEKLFF
cdr3_nt: TGTGCCAGCAGCCCACAGGGATATGAAAAACTGTTTTTT

d_call: NA
v_call: TRBV15
j_call: TRBJ2-3
clone_size: NA
cdr3_aa: CATSRVHLGDTQYF
cdr3_nt: TGTGCCACCAGCAGAGTCCATCTGGGAGATACGCAGTATTTT

d_call: NA
v_call: TRBV7-7
j_call: TRBJ2-6
clone_size: NA
cdr3_aa: CASGTVPSGANVLTF
cdr3_nt: TGTGCCAGCGGAACAGTCCCCTCTGGGGCCAACGTCCTGACTTTC

d_call: NA
v_call: TRBV5-1
j_call: TRBJ2-7
clone_size: NA
cdr3_aa: CASSLGTGNTYEQYF
cdr3_nt: TGCGCCAGCAGCTTGGGTACAGGGAATACCTACGAGCAGTACTTC

d_call: NA
v_call: TRBV30
j_call: TRBJ2-7
clone_size: NA
cdr3_aa: CAWSVRDRPYEQYF
cdr3_nt: TGTGCCTGGAGTGTAAGGGACCGACCCTACGAGCAGTACTTC

d_call: NA
v_call: TRBV14
j_call: TRBJ1-3
clone_size: few
cdr3_aa: CASSQERQGPGNTIYF
cdr3_nt: TGTGCCAGCAGCCAAGAGCGCCAAGGGCCTGGAAACACCATATATTTT

d_call: TRBD2
v_call: TRBV7-9
j_call: TRBJ2-3
clone_size: NA
cdr3_aa: CASSGGLAGSRTQYF
cdr3_nt: TGTGCCAGCAGCGGCGGACTAGCGGGGTCCCGTACGCAGTATTTT

d_call: NA
v_call: TRBV19
j_call: TRBJ1-2
clone_size: once
cdr3_aa: CASTQSAGVYYGYTF
cdr3_nt: TGTGCCAGTACCCAAAGCGCAGGGGTTTATTATGGCTACACCTTC

d_call: TRBD2
v_call: TRBV19
j_call: TRBJ2-1
clone_size: NA
cdr3_aa: CASSTSGGPYNEQFF
cdr3_nt: TGTGCCAGTAGTACTAGCGGGGGGCCCTACAATGAGCAGTTCTTC

d_call: TRBD1
v_call: TRBV27
j_call: TRBJ1-1
clone_size: few
cdr3_aa: CASSFKDRAEAFF
cdr3_nt: TGTGCCAGCAGTTTTAAGGACAGGGCTGAAGCTTTCTTT

d_call: NA
v_call: TRBV2
j_call: TRBJ1-5
clone_size: NA
cdr3_aa: CASSDEDRRISNQPQHF
cdr3_nt: TGTGCCAGCAGTGACGAGGACAGACGAATTAGCAATCAGCCCCAGCATTTT

d_call: NA
v_call: TRBV30
j_call: TRBJ1-1
clone_size: NA
cdr3_aa: CASDGVGTEAFF
cdr3_nt: TGTGCCTCCGACGGGGTAGGCACTGAAGCTTTCTTT

d_call: TRBD1
v_call: TRBV11-2
j_call: TRBJ2-2
clone_size: NA
cdr3_aa: CASSSLGRTGLGTGELFF
cdr3_nt: TGTGCCAGCAGCTCCCTGGGGCGGACAGGGTTAGGCACCGGGGAGCTGTTTTTT

d_call: TRBD1
v_call: TRBV5-6
j_call: TRBJ1-4
clone_size: NA
cdr3_aa: CASSGGQGLNEKLFF
cdr3_nt: TGTGCCAGCAGCGGCGGACAGGGTCTCAATGAAAAACTGTTTTTT

d_call: NA
v_call: TRBV6-5
j_call: TRBJ1-3
clone_size: NA
cdr3_aa: CASSLGGLSGNTIYF
cdr3_nt: TGTGCCAGCAGCCTGGGTGGGTTATCTGGAAACACCATATATTTT

d_call: NA
v_call: TRBV13
j_call: TRBJ2-3
clone_size: NA
cdr3_aa: CASSLEAQSFTDTQYF
cdr3_nt: TGTGCCAGCAGCTTAGAAGCTCAGAGTTTCACAGATACGCAGTATTTT

d_call: NA
v_call: TRBV4-2
j_call: TRBJ1-4
clone_size: few
cdr3_aa: CASSQTGPATNEKLFF
cdr3_nt: TGTGCCAGCAGCCAAACAGGGCCAGCAACTAATGAAAAACTGTTTTTT

d_call: TRBD1
v_call: TRBV7-8
j_call: TRBJ2-7
clone_size: NA
cdr3_aa: CASRAGQGGLSYEQYF
cdr3_nt: TGTGCCAGCAGAGCAGGACAGGGGGGATTGTCCTACGAGCAGTACTTC

d_call: NA
v_call: TRBV6-2/TRBV6-3
j_call: TRBJ1-2
clone_size: few
cdr3_aa: CASSIQAGYGYTF
cdr3_nt: TGTGCCAGCAGTATCCAGGCAGGCTATGGCTACACCTTC

d_call: NA
v_call: TRBV4-3
j_call: TRBJ2-2
clone_size: NA
cdr3_aa: CASSQTTGTGELFF
cdr3_nt: TGCGCCAGCAGCCAAACAACGGGCACCGGGGAGCTGTTTTTT

d_call: NA
v_call: TRBV25-1
j_call: TRBJ2-3
clone_size: few
cdr3_aa: CASSAPYSPTDTQYF
cdr3_nt: TGTGCCAGCAGTGCTCCGTACTCCCCCACAGATACGCAGTATTTT

d_call: NA
v_call: TRBV5-6
j_call: TRBJ1-2
clone_size: NA
cdr3_aa: CASSPTPNYGYTF
cdr3_nt: TGTGCCAGCAGCCCCACACCCAACTATGGCTACACCTTC

d_call: NA
v_call: TRBV19
j_call: TRBJ1-2
clone_size: NA
cdr3_aa: CASSIRQALAGGYTF
cdr3_nt: TGTGCCAGTAGTATCAGACAAGCGTTGGCGGGTGGCTACACCTTC